The present T cell receptor (beta chain) was sequenced within a study of OX40 agonist ivuxolimab in advanced cancers. Study results and caveats: No antigen was identified for the clonally expanded peripheral T cells.

The CDR3 runs to 15 residues. The germline V gene encodes CDR1 SEHNR and CDR2 FQNEAQ (reference sequence). V lost 0 bases and J 3 bases, leaving 9 bases between the germline ends. Sequenced by immunoSEQ multiplex PCR; TCRdb stores in-frame clones only, minus some. Here the sample spans about 47,000 clones, 84% being singletons. This clone has just one count. The antigen is undetermined. The sample here was CD4+ or CD8+ T cells sorted from blood, taken in a trial of the OX40 agonist ivuxolimab. The chain is built from TRBV7-9 and TRBJ2-4; a possible D gene is TRBD1 (6 bases). The sequence came from an adult with an advanced solid tumor such as melanoma, head and neck, liver or kidney cancer. The CDR3 coding sequence is TGTGCCAGCAGCTTAGCACAGGGTGACAAAAACATTCAGTACTTC. It codes for CASSLAQGDKNIQYF.